This TCR beta chain was identified in a study of blood T cell repertoires in COVID-19 (dated by TCRdb to 2018 to 2021). With regard to the full study: Samples from collaborators originated in the United States, Italy and Spain and spanned both the acute and convalescent phases of COVID-19. The material from the prospective study consisted of cDNA or gDNA derived from T cells, B-cell-depleted T cells, or PBMCs. Subjects who had been exposed to COVID-19, were actively infected with it, or had recovered from it provided the deeply sampled blood TCRbeta repertoires that made up the dataset. The repertoires were released in a freely available public database meant as a resource for research on the immune response to SARS-CoV-2. Samples were obtained from the ongoing ImmuneRACE study (first 160 participants) and from roughly 1,300 subjects provided by 6 global collaborators. A de-identified subject ID, COVID-19 status, age in years and sex were almost always included in the sample metadata. Where available, HLA class I and class II types were obtained from metadata supplied by the sample provider rather than from assay-based typing. What the study reported, not specific to this receptor: Clinical and demographic metadata were provided uncurated, with the amount varying by source and participant.

This clone was seen at least ten times. Its antigen target is currently unknown. It has no much larger one-base neighbor in the sample; base qualities were not kept. Cut back by 2 bases and 5 bases, the V and J ends lie 13 bases apart. The CDR3 runs 13 residues from the cysteine to the phenylalanine. The entry retains the CDR3 DNA only, 39 bases that are in frame from base 1. CDR1 and CDR2 are drawn from the germline V gene (reference sequence): GTSNPN, SVGIG. Each collaborating institution followed its own protocols to collect whole blood in K2EDTA tubes. For TCRbeta analysis, collaborators shipped samples in one of three forms: frozen whole blood, isolated PBMCs, or DNA extracted from either of those sample types. TCRbeta CDR3 regions were amplified from genomic DNA using the immunoSEQ Assay, a bias-controlled multiplex PCR. Per the original workflow: The number of nucleated cells in each sample was estimated from the amplification of reference gene primers within the assay. To quantify the absolute abundance of each unique TCRbeta CDR3 rearrangement, sequence reads were collapsed and filtered. For each sample, productive Simpson clonality was calculated as the square root of Simpson's diversity index over productive rearrangements. TCRdb provides this immuneACCESS table in a form limited to in-frame rearrangements. Some clones are lacking; in checked studies, under half of them reflect an unresolved V gene, and why the rest are absent is not known. That table supplies the V and J calls and clone size; D and trimming were determined from the DNA. Here the sample has about 400,000 clones; around nine tenths occur a single time. Roughly 3.1% of the sample lies in the top ten.

The receptor comes from a human donor in a cohort sampled during active COVID-19. The chain joins TRBV30 to TRBJ2-7; the D gene cannot be named for sure. The sequencing input was peripheral blood. At the DNA level, the sequence is TGTGCCTGGAGTATCGAACGGGTCCACGAGCAGTACTTC. It specifies CAWSIERVHEQYF.